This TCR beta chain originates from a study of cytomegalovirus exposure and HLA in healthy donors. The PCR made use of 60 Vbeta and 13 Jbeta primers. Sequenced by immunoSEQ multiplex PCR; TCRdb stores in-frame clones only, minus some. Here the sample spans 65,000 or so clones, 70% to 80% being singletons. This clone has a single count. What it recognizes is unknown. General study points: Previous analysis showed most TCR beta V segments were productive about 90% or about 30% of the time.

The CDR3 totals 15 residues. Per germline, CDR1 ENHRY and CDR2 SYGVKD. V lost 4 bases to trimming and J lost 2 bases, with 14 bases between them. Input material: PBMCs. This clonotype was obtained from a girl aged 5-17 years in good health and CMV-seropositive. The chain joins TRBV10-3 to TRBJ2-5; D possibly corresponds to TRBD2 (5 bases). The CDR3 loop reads CAISALGSGQETQYF. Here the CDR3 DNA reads TGTGCCATCAGTGCCCTCGGAAGCGGACAAGAGACCCAGTACTTC.